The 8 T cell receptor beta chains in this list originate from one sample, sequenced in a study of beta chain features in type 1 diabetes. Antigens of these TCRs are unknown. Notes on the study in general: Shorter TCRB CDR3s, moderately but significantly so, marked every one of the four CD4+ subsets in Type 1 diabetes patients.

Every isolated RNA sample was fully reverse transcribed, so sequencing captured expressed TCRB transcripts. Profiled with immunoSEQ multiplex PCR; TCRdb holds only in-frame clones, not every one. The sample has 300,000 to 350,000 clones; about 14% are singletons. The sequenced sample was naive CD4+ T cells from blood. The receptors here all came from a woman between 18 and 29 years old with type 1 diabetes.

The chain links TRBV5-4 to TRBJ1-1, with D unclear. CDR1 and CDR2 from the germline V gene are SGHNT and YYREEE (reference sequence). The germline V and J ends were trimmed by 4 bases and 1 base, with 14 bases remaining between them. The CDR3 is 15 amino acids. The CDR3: CASSTTIQKNTEAFF. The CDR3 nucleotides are TGTGCCAGCAGCACAACGATTCAGAAGAACACTGAAGCTTTCTTT.

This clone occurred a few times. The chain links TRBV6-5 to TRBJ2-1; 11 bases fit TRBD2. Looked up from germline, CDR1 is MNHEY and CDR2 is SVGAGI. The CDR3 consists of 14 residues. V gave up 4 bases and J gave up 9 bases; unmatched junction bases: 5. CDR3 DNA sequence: TGTGCCAGCAGTTCCGGACTAGCGGGCGGTGAGCAGTTCTTC. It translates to CASSSGLAGGEQFF.

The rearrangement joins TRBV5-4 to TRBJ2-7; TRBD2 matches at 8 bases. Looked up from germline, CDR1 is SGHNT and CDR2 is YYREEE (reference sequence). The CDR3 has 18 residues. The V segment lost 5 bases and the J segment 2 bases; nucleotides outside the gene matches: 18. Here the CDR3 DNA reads TGTGCCAGCAGAGAGGGAAGGTCGGGACTAGTGGGTCCCTACGAGCAGTACTTC. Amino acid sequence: CASREGRSGLVGPYEQYF.

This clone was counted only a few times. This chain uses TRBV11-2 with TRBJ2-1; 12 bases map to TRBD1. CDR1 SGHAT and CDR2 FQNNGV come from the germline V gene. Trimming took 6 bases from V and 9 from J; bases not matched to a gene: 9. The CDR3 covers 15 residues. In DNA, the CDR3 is TGTGCCAGCAGGAGACCGGGACAGGGGGCTTCTGAGCAGTTCTTC. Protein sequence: CASRRPGQGASEQFF.

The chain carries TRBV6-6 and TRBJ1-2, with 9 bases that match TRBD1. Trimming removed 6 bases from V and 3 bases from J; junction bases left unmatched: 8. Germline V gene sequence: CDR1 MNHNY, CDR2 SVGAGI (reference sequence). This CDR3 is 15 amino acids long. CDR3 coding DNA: TGTGCCAGCAGCGGGACGGACAGGGGACACTATGGCTACACCTTC. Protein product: CASSGTDRGHYGYTF.

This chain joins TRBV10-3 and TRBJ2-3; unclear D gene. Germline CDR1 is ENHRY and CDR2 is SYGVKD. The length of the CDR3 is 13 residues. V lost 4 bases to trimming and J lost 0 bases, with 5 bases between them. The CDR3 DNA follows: TGTGCCATCAGTGCAGCGAGCACAGATACGCAGTATTTT. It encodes CAISAASTDTQYF.

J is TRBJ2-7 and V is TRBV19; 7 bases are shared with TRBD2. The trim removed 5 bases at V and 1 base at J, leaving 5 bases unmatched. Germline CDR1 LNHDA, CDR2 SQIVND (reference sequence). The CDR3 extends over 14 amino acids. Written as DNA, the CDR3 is TGTGCCAGTAGTGGGAGGGAAACGTCCTACGAGCAGTACTTC. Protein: CASSGRETSYEQYF.

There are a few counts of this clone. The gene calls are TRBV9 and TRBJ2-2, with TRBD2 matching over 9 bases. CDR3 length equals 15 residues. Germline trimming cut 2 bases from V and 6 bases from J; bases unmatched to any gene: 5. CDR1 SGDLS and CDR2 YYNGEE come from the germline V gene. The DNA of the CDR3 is TGTGCCAGCAGCGTTAGCGGGAGATCCGCCGGGGAGCTGTTTTTT. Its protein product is CASSVSGRSAGELFF.